Below are 28 T cell receptor beta chains sequenced from a single sample in a study of Graves' ophthalmopathy and Graves' hyperthyroidism. Amplification of the TCR beta CDR3 regions used RNA transcripts (as template). RT-PCR was first run with HTBI primers, then multiplex PCR in a second round. TCRdb ran MiXCR on the multiplex PCR reads and lists one entry per CDR3 protein. The sample records about 240,000 distinct CDR3 sequences, around 42% being singletons. Sequences were obtained from peripheral blood. Receptors originate from an adult man with Graves' ophthalmopathy.

A few counts support this clonotype. The rearrangement joins TRBV19 to TRBJ1-2; 11 bases are a match to TRBD1. The CDR3 extends over 15 amino acids. The V gene's germline CDR1 is LNHDA and CDR2 SQIVND (reference sequence). Trimming removed 5 bases from V and 4 bases from J; junction bases left unmatched: 6. For the CDR3, the DNA is TGTGCCAGTAGTCAAGGACAGGGGGCGTCCTATGGCTACACCTTC. Its protein product is CASSQGQGASYGYTF.

V and J are TRBV10-2 and TRBJ2-7; either TRBD1 or TRBD2 may fit D (5 bases each). Germline assignment: CDR1 WSHSY and CDR2 SAAADI. Trimming took 3 bases from V and 3 from J, leaving 12 bases between them. CDR3 length equals 14 residues. CDR3 amino acids: CASSDPRGNYEQYF. In DNA form, the CDR3 reads TGCGCCAGCAGTGACCCCCGGGGCAACTACGAGCAGTACTTC.

The rearrangement links TRBV7-3 to TRBJ2-7; the match to TRBD1 covers 8 bases. The length of the CDR3 is 16 residues. With 5 bases clipped from V and 7 bases from J, the junction kept 16 bases outside the gene matches. Germline assignment: CDR1 SGHTA and CDR2 FQGTGA. The CDR3 is CASSQDGDRPRLEQYF. The CDR3 coding sequence is TGTGCCAGCAGCCAAGATGGGGACAGGCCTCGTTTGGAGCAGTACTTC.

CDR3 sequence reads: CASSRQGGDQPQHF. Written as DNA, the CDR3 is TGTGCCAGCAGCAGACAGGGGGGGGATCAGCCCCAGCATTTT. The V call is TRBV9, the J call TRBJ1-5; 9 bases are a match to TRBD1. This CDR3 is 14 amino acids long. Trimming cost V 4 bases and J 5 bases; bases outside gene matches: 4. Germline CDR1 and CDR2: SGDLS and YYNGEE.

The V gene is TRBV9, the J gene TRBJ2-5; D is unclear. Trimming shortened V by 0 bases and J by 1 base, and 7 bases separated the two germline ends. CDR3 length: 14 residues. Germline values: CDR1 SGDLS, CDR2 YYNGEE. CDR3 amino acids: CASSVGPSQETQYF. In DNA form, the CDR3 reads TGTGCCAGCAGCGTAGGTCCTAGCCAAGAGACCCAGTACTTC.

The chain is built from TRBV2 and TRBJ1-5; 8 positions agree with TRBD1. CDR1 SNHLY and CDR2 FYNNEI come from the germline V gene. The CDR3 length is 13 residues. V gave up 7 bases and J gave up 6 bases; unmatched junction bases: 5. The CDR3 DNA reads as TGTGCCAGCAAAACAGGGGGGGGTCAGCCCCAGCATTTT. Protein: CASKTGGGQPQHF.

This chain links TRBV7-9 with TRBJ1-4; no clear D. The germline CDR1 and CDR2 sequences are SEHNR and FQNEAQ (reference sequence). The CDR3 sequence is 15 residues long. Trimming shortened V by 5 bases and J by 0 bases, and 10 bases separated the two germline ends. The CDR3 loop is CASSRRGATNEKLFF. For the CDR3, the DNA is TGTGCCAGCAGCCGCCGCGGTGCAACTAATGAAAAACTGTTTTTT.

This sequence joins TRBV10-3 and TRBJ2-7; TRBD1 matches 10 bases. CDR1 is ENHRY and CDR2 is SYGVKD in the germline V gene. The trim removed 9 bases at V and 3 bases at J, leaving 11 bases unmatched. CDR3 length: 15 residues. The DNA for the CDR3 is TGTGCCATTCTATCCCTCCGGGACAGGGGCTACGAGCAGTACTTC. It specifies CAILSLRDRGYEQYF.

Points on this clonotype: Germline is not matched at one junction end, which may reflect a read error. This sequence joins TRBV7-7 and TRBJ2-2; D is uncertain. There are 17 residues in the CDR3. Germline values: CDR1 SSHAT, CDR2 FNYEAQ (reference sequence). The CDR3 reads CASSLVVSGGNTGELFF. The CDR3 DNA reads as TGTGCTAGCAGCTTAGTAGTTTCGGGCGGAAACACCGGGGAGCTGTTTTTT.

In the case of this clonotype: The missing conserved phenylalanine or tryptophan at the end of this CDR3 makes a read error likely. Here the CDR3 reads CASGTGTTYEQYL. Written as DNA, the CDR3 is TGCGCCAGCGGAACAGGGACAACCTACGAGCAGTACCTC. V usage is TRBV10-2 and J usage is TRBJ2-7, with a tentative D call TRBD1 (6 bases). This CDR3 has 13 residues. V gave up 8 bases and J gave up 2 bases, with 13 bases separating them. Germline CDR1 reads WSHSY; CDR2 reads SAAADI.

This chain links TRBV30 with TRBJ2-7; tentative D call: TRBD1 (6 bases). The V end was cut by 3 bases, the J end by 2 bases, with 11 bases between. The CDR3 spans 13 residues. Per the germline V gene, CDR1 is GTSNPN and CDR2 is SVGIG (reference sequence). Written as DNA, the CDR3 is TGTGCCTGGAGGACAGGTACTGCCTACGAGCAGTACTTC. Translation gives CAWRTGTAYEQYF.

The rearrangement uses TRBV10-3 and TRBJ2-7; D gene unclear. V lost 3 bases, J lost 3 bases, and 9 bases lay in between. The CDR3 extends over 13 amino acids. Germline values: CDR1 ENHRY, CDR2 SYGVKD. The CDR3 coding sequence is TGTGCCATCAGTGAAAGAAAGGACTACGAGCAGTACTTC. Translation: CAISERKDYEQYF.

The CDR3 DNA reads TGCAGTGCGGCAAGGACTAGCCTCGCCTACGAGCAGTACTTC. It specifies CSAARTSLAYEQYF. The V and J genes are TRBV20-1 and TRBJ2-7; TRBD2 aligns across 8 bases. V dropped 6 bases and J dropped 2; count of bases not matched to a gene: 9. The CDR3 extends over 14 amino acids. CDR1 is DFQATT, CDR2 SNEGSKA, per germline (reference sequence).

This chain links TRBV9 with TRBJ1-2; 8 bases line up with TRBD1. V dropped 4 bases and J dropped 3; count of bases not matched to a gene: 8. The CDR3 sequence is 15 residues long. From germline, CDR1 is SGDLS and CDR2 YYNGEE. CDR3 DNA: TGTGCCAGCAGCCAATTAGGACAGGGAGACTATGGCTACACCTTC. Protein product: CASSQLGQGDYGYTF.

DNA for the CDR3: TGTGCCAGCAGCTTAGCGAGCGGGACCTTCCACGAGCAGTACTTC. Translating gives CASSLASGTFHEQYF. The gene calls are TRBV7-2 and TRBJ2-7, with 7 nucleotides matching TRBD2. The CDR3 is 15 residues long. Germline trimming cut 0 bases from V and 5 bases from J; bases unmatched to any gene: 7. From germline, CDR1 is SGHTA and CDR2 FQGNSA.

The chain combines TRBV25-1 with TRBJ2-1, with a possible D match to TRBD1 (5 bases). The germline gives CDR1 MGHDK, CDR2 SYGVNS. Trimming pared 6 bases from V and 0 bases from J, leaving 12 bases between. The CDR3 is 15 residues long. The CDR3 loop reads CASRGVERSYNEQFF. CDR3 bases: TGTGCCAGCAGAGGGGTGGAACGCTCCTACAATGAGCAGTTCTTC.

This clonotype was seen more than once but under ten times. The V and J genes are TRBV6-6 and TRBJ1-2, with D uncertain. The CDR3 is made up of 13 amino acids. CDR1 MNHNY and CDR2 SVGAGI come from the germline V gene (reference sequence). V lost 7 bases, J lost 2 bases, and 11 bases lay in between. This CDR3 reads CASTNAWNYGYTF. The CDR3, as DNA: TGTGCCAGCACTAACGCCTGGAACTATGGCTACACCTTC.

There are a few counts of this clonotype. The V and J genes are TRBV20-1 and TRBJ1-2, with D possibly matching TRBD1 (5 bases). Germline V gene lookup returns CDR1 DFQATT and CDR2 SNEGSKA (reference sequence). The germline V and J ends were trimmed by 5 bases and 5 bases, with 9 bases remaining between them. This CDR3 has 11 residues. CDR3 region: CSAGTNYGYTF. The CDR3 nucleotides read TGCAGTGCTGGGACGAATTATGGCTACACCTTC.

The rearrangement links TRBV19 to TRBJ1-3; the D gene is possibly TRBD1 (5 bases). V shed 4 bases and J shed 1 base, with 11 bases lying between them. Germline V gene lookup returns CDR1 LNHDA and CDR2 SQIVND (reference sequence). The CDR3 runs 15 residues. CDR3 amino acids: CASSTQTVSGNTIYF. For the CDR3, the DNA is TGTGCCAGTAGTACGCAGACAGTTTCTGGAAACACCATATATTTT.

The J gene is TRBJ2-7, the V gene TRBV10-1; D gene ambiguous. V was trimmed by 2 bases and J by 6 bases, leaving 14 bases between them. CDR1 and CDR2 (germline): WNHNN, SYGVQD (reference sequence). There are 14 residues in the CDR3. The CDR3 spells CASSEAILSGEQYF. CDR3 nucleotides: TGCGCCAGCAGTGAGGCCATTCTTTCGGGCGAGCAGTACTTC.

The gene calls are TRBV20-1 and TRBJ1-2; 9 positions match TRBD1. Germline CDR1 is DFQATT and CDR2 is SNEGSKA (reference sequence). The CDR3 loop spans 16 amino acids. Losses at the gene ends were 6 bases for V and 8 bases for J; bases not matched to a gene: 19. The CDR3 nucleotides read TGCAGTGCCCCGCCGGGACAGGGATCCCAAGGTGGGGGCTACACCTTC. It codes for CSAPPGQGSQGGGYTF.

This clonotype was seen repeatedly, ten times or more. This sequence joins TRBV7-6 and TRBJ2-7; maybe TRBD2 (5 bases). The germline V gene has CDR1 SGHVS and CDR2 FNYEAQ. The V gene lost 3 bases and the J gene lost 7 bases, with 10 bases spanning the gap. The CDR3 spans 12 residues. In DNA, the CDR3 is TGTGCCAGCAGCTTCATCCGGAGGGAGCAGTACTTC. This sequence encodes CASSFIRREQYF.

The CDR3 loop reads CASSVDDRGNEQYF. The CDR3 DNA is TGTGCCAGCAGCGTAGACGACAGGGGTAACGAGCAGTACTTC. This chain connects TRBV9 to TRBJ2-7; TRBD1 matches 8 bases. With 0 bases clipped from V and 5 bases from J, the junction kept 4 bases outside the gene matches. The germline gives CDR1 SGDLS, CDR2 YYNGEE. The CDR3 totals 14 residues.

The V call is TRBV12-3 or TRBV12-4, the J call TRBJ1-2; no firm D call. CDR3 size: 11 residues. Trimming took off 5 bases at V and 7 bases at J, with 8 bases between the two ends. The CDR3: CASSEEGGYTF. CDR3 DNA sequence: TGTGCCAGCAGTGAAGAGGGTGGCTACACCTTC.

This clonotype has a handful of counts. The chain recombines TRBV24-1 with TRBJ1-5; the match to TRBD1 covers 9 bases. The CDR3 is 15 residues long. V lost 4 bases and J lost 4; bases outside the gene matches: 4. Per the germline V gene, CDR1 is KGHDR and CDR2 is SFDVKD. In DNA, the CDR3 is TGTGCCACCAGTGAAACAGGGGGCTCGAATCAGCCCCAGCATTTT. Its translation is CATSETGGSNQPQHF.

This CDR3 reads CASSLGLVENTEAFF. For the CDR3, the DNA is TGTGCCAGCAGCTTAGGGTTGGTCGAGAACACTGAAGCTTTCTTT. J is TRBJ1-1 and V is TRBV7-9; D uncertain. Germline lookup yields CDR1 SEHNR and CDR2 FQNEAQ (reference sequence). Trimming removed 1 base at V and 1 base at J, with 10 bases between. The CDR3 has 15 amino acids.

J is TRBJ2-7 and V is TRBV2; D might be TRBD1 (5 bases). In germline, CDR1 is SNHLY, CDR2 FYNNEI. The CDR3 totals 12 residues. Trimming cost V 6 bases and J 7 bases, with 13 bases left between them. CDR3 in amino acids: CASRGLDKEQYF. The CDR3 DNA is TGTGCCAGCAGGGGGCTGGACAAGGAGCAGTACTTC.

This clonotype was observed a handful of times. The chain employs TRBV10-1 and TRBJ2-3; tentative D call: TRBD2 (5 bases). The CDR3 spans 16 residues. The germline V gene has CDR1 WNHNN and CDR2 SYGVQD (reference sequence). The V gene lost 0 bases and the J gene lost 2 bases, with 12 bases spanning the gap. CDR3 sequence: CASSESRTANTDTQYF. The CDR3, as DNA: TGCGCCAGCAGTGAGTCCCGGACTGCCAACACAGATACGCAGTATTTT.